A single sample gave rise to the 9 T cell receptor beta chains below, sequenced in a study of early T cells in non-severe SARS-CoV-2 infection. TCRdb used MiXCR to reprocess the 5' RACE reads, holding one entry per CDR3 protein. The sample has around 77,000 distinct CDR3 sequences, 13% to 15% seen once. This material consisted of whole blood, taken at baseline. All receptors derive from an adult who was a healthcare worker with PCR-confirmed SARS-CoV-2 infection or an uninfected control (not recorded which).

The chain has TRBV6-1 and TRBJ2-1; no reliable D call. Germline V gene data show CDR1 as MNHNS and CDR2 as SASEGT. There are 12 residues in the CDR3. Trimming shortened V by 1 base and J by 4 bases, and 2 bases separated the two germline ends. The CDR3 bases are TGTGCCAGCAGTGAAGGGTACAATGAGCAGTTCTTC. It yields the protein CASSEGYNEQFF.

This clonotype was counted a few times. The V gene is TRBV10-1, the J gene TRBJ2-1; 7 bases are a match to TRBD2. The length of the CDR3 is 16 residues. After removal of 3 bases from V and 0 bases from J, the junction contained 5 bases not matched to a gene. In germline, CDR1 is WNHNN, CDR2 SYGVQD (reference sequence). DNA of the CDR3: TGCGCCAGCAGTGATTCGACTAGCAGCTCCTACAATGAGCAGTTCTTC. Its translation is CASSDSTSSSYNEQFF.

The J gene is TRBJ2-2, the V gene TRBV7-3, with 7 bases matching TRBD2. Germline V lookup: CDR1 SGHTA, CDR2 FQGTGA. The CDR3 has 14 residues. Trimming removed 6 bases from V and 7 bases from J; junction bases left unmatched: 8. In nucleotides, the CDR3 is TGTGCCAGCAGTCGGACTAGAGATAACGGGGAGCTGTTTTTT. Translating it yields CASSRTRDNGELFF.

This clonotype was counted between two and nine times. The rearrangement joins TRBV18 to TRBJ2-5; D may be TRBD2 (6 bases). This CDR3 region has 16 residues. Trimming shortened V by 6 bases and J by 5 bases, and 22 bases separated the two germline ends. Germline V lookup: CDR1 KGHSH, CDR2 LQKENI. In nucleotides, the CDR3 is TGTGCCAGCTCCCCTTGGAGCGGGTCAAATATGGAGACCCAGTACTTC. Amino acid sequence: CASSPWSGSNMETQYF.

This clonotype occurred a few times. V is TRBV11-2 and J is TRBJ1-1; TRBD1 matches at 7 bases. The germline V gene encodes CDR1 SGHAT and CDR2 FQNNGV. Trimming at V came to 3 bases and at J to 3 bases, leaving 1 base not matched to a gene. The CDR3 runs to 13 residues. CDR3 nucleotides: TGTGCCAGCAGCTTGAGGGGGCACACTGAAGCTTTCTTT. Protein product: CASSLRGHTEAFF. Complete variable domain (other parts from reference TRBV11-2 and TRBJ1-1): EAGVAQSPRYKIIEKRQSVAFWCNPISGHATLYWYQQILGQGPKLLIQFQNNGVVDDSQLPKDRFSAERLKGVDSTLKIQPAKLEDSAVYLCASSLRGHTEAFFGQGTRLTVV.

This clonotype showed up many times. CDR3 loop: CASSSGTSRTDTQYF. Here the CDR3 DNA reads TGTGCCAGCAGCTCCGGGACTAGCCGCACAGATACGCAGTATTTT. V and J are TRBV7-2 and TRBJ2-3; 9 bases line up with TRBD2. Germline V gives CDR1 SGHTA, CDR2 FQGNSA. The junction had 3 bases not matched to a gene; V was cut back by 4 bases and J by 1 base. This CDR3 is 15 amino acids long.

At least ten counts were recorded for this clonotype. The chain carries TRBV12-3 or TRBV12-4 and TRBJ2-1; possibly TRBD2 for D (6 bases). The V gene lost 2 bases and the J gene lost 0 bases, with 8 bases spanning the gap. The CDR3 contains 15 residues. CDR3 sequence: CASSLSSASYNEQFF. DNA of the CDR3: TGTGCCAGCAGTTTATCTAGCGCCTCCTACAATGAGCAGTTCTTC.

The V and J genes are TRBV29-1 and TRBJ1-2, with D maybe TRBD1 (5 bases). Trimming shortened V by 4 bases and J by 3 bases, and 9 bases separated the two germline ends. The CDR3 contains 12 residues. Germline CDR1 reads SQVTM; CDR2 reads ANQGSEA. The CDR3 DNA reads as TGCAGCGTTGGGGGGTCCGACTATGGCTACACCTTC. Translated: CSVGGSDYGYTF. The complete variable domain, with remaining parts taken from reference TRBV29-1 and TRBJ1-2, reads SAVISQKPSRDICQRGTSLTIQCQVDSQVTMMFWYRQQPGQSLTLIATANQGSEATYESGFVIDKFPISRPNLTFSTLTVSNMSPEDSSIYLCSVGGSDYGYTFGSGTRLTVV.

This clonotype occurred many times. J is TRBJ2-1 and V is TRBV2; 9 bases match TRBD2. There are 19 residues in the CDR3. Losses at the gene ends were 0 bases for V and 3 bases for J; bases not matched to a gene: 12. Germline CDR1 is SNHLY and CDR2 is FYNNEI. Here the CDR3 DNA reads TGTGCCAGCAGTGAAGCTGGGAGGAGTAGCGGGAGTCTCTACAATGAGCAGTTCTTC. Translated: CASSEAGRSSGSLYNEQFF.